The next 16 T cell receptor beta chains were all read from a single sample in a study of blood T cell repertoires in COVID-19. Profiling relied on immunoSEQ multiplex PCR, and the TCRdb table lists in-frame clones only, not all of them. This sample has 60,000 to 80,000 clones; roughly 88% occur once, and the top ten carry 4.7%. Sequencing was performed on peripheral blood. The receptors were sampled from a human donor in a cohort sampled during active COVID-19.

The chain recombines TRBV6-5 with TRBJ1-4, with TRBD1 matching 7 bases. The germline CDR1 and CDR2 sequences are MNHEY and SVGAGI. The CDR3 consists of 14 residues. V lost 6 bases to trimming and J lost 4 bases; unmatched junction nucleotides: 5. DNA of the CDR3: TGTGCCAGCAGGACTAACAGGGGTAATGAAAAACTGTTTTTT. Protein product: CASRTNRGNEKLFF.

The chain has TRBV18 and TRBJ2-7, with 11 bases that match TRBD1. Germline V gene sequence: CDR1 KGHSH, CDR2 LQKENI. J was trimmed by 5 bases and V by 2 bases; bases with no gene match: 5. The CDR3 runs to 15 residues. The CDR3 sequence: CASSPAGTGGHEQYF. The CDR3 DNA is TGTGCCAGCTCACCAGCCGGGACAGGGGGACACGAGCAGTACTTC.

The V and J genes are TRBV7-2 and TRBJ2-1, with 13 bases lining up with TRBD2. J gave up 5 bases and V 5 bases, and 6 bases lay outside the gene matches. The CDR3 loop spans 16 amino acids. Germline values: CDR1 SGHTA, CDR2 FQGNSA. Written as DNA, the CDR3 is TGTGCCAGCAGCACGGAACTAGCGGGAGGGCACAATGAGCAGTTCTTC. Protein: CASSTELAGGHNEQFF.

The rearrangement joins TRBV5-1 to TRBJ2-7, with 7 positions matching TRBD1. The length of the CDR3 is 14 residues. Germline assignment: CDR1 SGHRS and CDR2 YFSETQ. The V and J ends lost 2 bases and 5 bases, in that order; junction bases with no gene match: 7. The CDR3 nucleotides read TGCGCCAGCAGCTTAAGGGGGCCTTTCAACGAGCAGTACTTC. It encodes CASSLRGPFNEQYF.

There are a few counts of this clone. This chain joins TRBV2 and TRBJ2-5, with D hard to call. The CDR3 runs 13 residues. V was trimmed by 5 bases and J by 2 bases, leaving 9 bases between them. CDR1 and CDR2 from the germline V gene are SNHLY and FYNNEI. Written as DNA, the CDR3 is TGTGCCAGCAGTAGACTGGTTCAAGAGACCCAGTACTTC. Protein product: CASSRLVQETQYF.

V and J are TRBV19 and TRBJ2-1; 7 bases map to TRBD2. V shed 3 bases, J shed 9 bases, and the junction held 8 bases outside the gene matches. Germline lookup yields CDR1 LNHDA and CDR2 SQIVND (reference sequence). This CDR3 region has 14 residues. The CDR3 sequence is CASSIPGLVAEQFF. CDR3 in DNA: TGTGCCAGTAGTATTCCAGGACTAGTGGCTGAGCAGTTCTTC.

This clone was seen just once. The chain carries TRBV30 and TRBJ1-1; D remains unclear. In germline, CDR1 is GTSNPN, CDR2 SVGIG (reference sequence). This CDR3 region has 13 residues. With 3 bases removed from V and 1 base from J, the gap between germline ends came to 9 bases. DNA for the CDR3: TGTGCCTGGAGGGGTCAGGCGAACACTGAAGCTTTCTTT. Translation: CAWRGQANTEAFF.

DNA for the CDR3: TGCGCCAGCAGCTGGGGGACAGACCCTAACGGCTACACCTTC. This codes for CASSWGTDPNGYTF. This sequence joins TRBV5-1 and TRBJ1-2; TRBD1 agrees at 7 bases. The CDR3 has 14 residues. J gave up 8 bases and V 3 bases, and 10 bases lay outside the gene matches. CDR1 is SGHRS, CDR2 YFSETQ, per germline.

In this sample, this clone turned up once. The chain couples TRBV7-2 to TRBJ2-1; D is unclear. V dropped 2 bases and J dropped 5 bases, with 7 bases sitting between them. Per the germline V gene, CDR1 is SGHTA and CDR2 is FQGNSA. This CDR3 has 13 residues. The CDR3 sequence: CASSLSRDNEQFF. For the CDR3, the DNA is TGTGCCAGCAGCTTAAGTCGGGACAATGAGCAGTTCTTC. Full variable domain (remainder filled in from reference TRBV7-2 and TRBJ2-1): GAGVSQSPSNKVTEKGKDVELRCDPISGHTALYWYRQSLGQGLEFLIYFQGNSAPDKSGLPSDRFSAERTGGSVSTLTIQRTQQEDSAVYLCASSLSRDNEQFFGPGTRLTVL.

The genes are TRBV15 and TRBJ2-5, with TRBD1 matching 11 bases. V lost 2 bases and J lost 5; bases outside the gene matches: 4. CDR1 and CDR2 from the germline V gene are LNHNV and YYDKDF (reference sequence). The CDR3 covers 15 residues. The CDR3 region has the DNA TGTGCCACCAGCAGACGGACAGGGGGCGTGGAGACCCAGTACTTC. It translates to CATSRRTGGVETQYF. Full variable domain (outside the CDR3, taken from reference TRBV15 and TRBJ2-5): DAMVIQNPRYQVTQFGKPVTLSCSQTLNHNVMYWYQQKSSQAPKLLFHYYDKDFNNEADTPDNFQSRRPNTSFCFLDIRSPGLGDTAMYLCATSRRTGGVETQYFGPGTRLLVL.

This chain uses TRBV19 with TRBJ2-7; 7 bases fit TRBD1. The CDR3 runs to 14 residues. The junction had 3 bases not matched to a gene; V was cut back by 1 base and J by 3 bases. Germline V lookup: CDR1 LNHDA, CDR2 SQIVND (reference sequence). The CDR3 here is CASSIAGGNYEQYF. The CDR3 coding sequence is TGTGCCAGTAGTATAGCAGGGGGAAACTACGAGCAGTACTTC.

This rearrangement joins TRBV7-2 to TRBJ2-5; D might be TRBD2 (6 bases). Trimming left V 5 bases short and J 1 base short, with 20 bases between. CDR1 is SGHTA and CDR2 is FQGNSA in the germline V gene. The CDR3 totals 17 residues. The DNA of the CDR3 is TGTGCCAGCAGCGAGATCCGCACTAGCAGAAGCCAAGAGACCCAGTACTTC. Translated, it gives CASSEIRTSRSQETQYF.

J is TRBJ2-5 and V is TRBV5-1, with D possibly TRBD1 on 6 matching bases. V lost 4 bases and J lost 5, with 15 bases in between. The CDR3 covers 14 residues. CDR1 SGHRS and CDR2 YFSETQ come from the germline V gene. CDR3 bases: TGCGCCAGCAGCCAGGGGACGATGTGGGAGACCCAGTACTTC. It encodes CASSQGTMWETQYF.

V usage is TRBV5-8 and J usage is TRBJ1-2, with D maybe TRBD1 (5 bases). CDR1 SGHTS and CDR2 YDEGEE come from the germline V gene. The CDR3 runs to 13 residues. V was clipped by 4 bases and J by 3 bases, with 10 bases between them. CDR3: CASSPGLYYGYTF. Written as DNA, the CDR3 is TGTGCCAGCAGCCCGGGACTGTACTATGGCTACACCTTC.

For the CDR3, the DNA is TGTGCCAGCAGGCCAGGGGGGTATGGCTACACCTTC. It is translated as CASRPGGYGYTF. The V call is TRBV2, the J call TRBJ1-2; 7 positions match TRBD1. CDR3 length: 12 residues. V lost 6 bases to trimming and J lost 5 bases; unmatched junction nucleotides: 3. Germline CDR1 reads SNHLY; CDR2 reads FYNNEI.

This rearrangement joins TRBV12-3 or TRBV12-4 to TRBJ1-1, with D possibly being TRBD1 (5 bases). Trimming cost V 6 bases and J 4 bases, with 12 bases left between them. This CDR3 contains 13 residues. The CDR3 nucleotides read TGTGCCAGCAGCCAAGACAGCCCCACTGAAGCTTTCTTT. Encoded protein: CASSQDSPTEAFF.